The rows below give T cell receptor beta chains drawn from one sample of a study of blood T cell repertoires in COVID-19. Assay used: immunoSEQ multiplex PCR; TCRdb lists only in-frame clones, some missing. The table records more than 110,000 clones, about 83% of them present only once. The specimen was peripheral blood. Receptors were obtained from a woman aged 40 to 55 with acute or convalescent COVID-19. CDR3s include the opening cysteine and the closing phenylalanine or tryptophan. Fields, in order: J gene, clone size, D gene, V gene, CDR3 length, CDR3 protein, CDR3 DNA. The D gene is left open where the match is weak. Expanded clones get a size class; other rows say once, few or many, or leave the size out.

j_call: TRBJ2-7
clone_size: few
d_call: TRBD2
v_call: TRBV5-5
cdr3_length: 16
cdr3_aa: CASSRRTSGGGGEQYF
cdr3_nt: TGTGCCAGCAGCCGACGGACTAGCGGGGGGGGAGGCGAGCAGTACTTC

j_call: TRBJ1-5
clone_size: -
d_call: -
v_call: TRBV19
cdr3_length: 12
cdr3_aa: CASTQGIQPQHF
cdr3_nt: TGTGCCAGTACCCAGGGAATTCAGCCCCAGCATTTT

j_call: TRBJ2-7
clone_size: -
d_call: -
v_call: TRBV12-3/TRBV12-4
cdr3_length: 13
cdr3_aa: CASSFGRAYEQYF
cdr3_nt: TGTGCCAGCAGTTTTGGCAGGGCGTACGAGCAGTACTTC

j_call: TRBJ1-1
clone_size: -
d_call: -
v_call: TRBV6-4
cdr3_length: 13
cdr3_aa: CASSRTMNTEAFF
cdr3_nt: TGTGCCAGCAGTAGGACAATGAACACTGAAGCTTTCTTT

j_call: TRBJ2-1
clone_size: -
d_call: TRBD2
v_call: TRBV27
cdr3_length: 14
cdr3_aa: CASRLAGGYDEQFF
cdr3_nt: TGTGCCAGCAGATTAGCGGGAGGCTATGATGAGCAGTTCTTC

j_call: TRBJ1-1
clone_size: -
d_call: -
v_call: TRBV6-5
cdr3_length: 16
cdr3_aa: CASSYDPNYMNTEAFF
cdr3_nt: TGTGCCAGCAGTTACGATCCCAACTATATGAACACTGAAGCTTTCTTT

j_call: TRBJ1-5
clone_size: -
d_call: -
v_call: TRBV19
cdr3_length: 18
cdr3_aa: CASTPLMNSYYSNQPQHF
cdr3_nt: TGTGCCAGTACCCCACTTATGAACAGCTATTATAGCAATCAGCCCCAGCATTTT

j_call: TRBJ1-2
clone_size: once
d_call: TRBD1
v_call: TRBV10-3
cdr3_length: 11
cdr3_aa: CATRTGNGYTF
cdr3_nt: TGTGCCACGAGGACAGGTAATGGCTACACCTTC

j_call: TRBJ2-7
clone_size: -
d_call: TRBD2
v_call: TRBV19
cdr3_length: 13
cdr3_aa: CASMSSGAYEQYF
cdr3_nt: TGTGCCAGTATGTCTAGCGGTGCCTACGAGCAGTACTTC

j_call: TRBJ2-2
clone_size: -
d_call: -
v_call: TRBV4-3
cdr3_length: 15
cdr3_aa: CASSQAGALPGELFF
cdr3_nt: TGCGCCAGCAGCCAAGCTGGGGCACTCCCCGGGGAGCTGTTTTTT

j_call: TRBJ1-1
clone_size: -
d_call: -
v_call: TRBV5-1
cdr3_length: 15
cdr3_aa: CASSLDGVSNTEAFF
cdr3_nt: TGCGCCAGCAGCTTGGACGGGGTATCGAACACTGAAGCTTTCTTT

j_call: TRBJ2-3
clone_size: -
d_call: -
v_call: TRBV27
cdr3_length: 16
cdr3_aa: CASSLFIGGAHWTQYF
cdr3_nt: TGTGCCAGCAGTTTATTTATAGGGGGGGCTCATTGGACGCAGTATTTT

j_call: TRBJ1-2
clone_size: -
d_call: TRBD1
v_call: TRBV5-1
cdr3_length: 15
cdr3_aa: CASSPRTGDLDGYTF
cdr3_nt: TGCGCCAGCAGCCCCCGGACAGGGGATTTGGATGGCTACACCTTC

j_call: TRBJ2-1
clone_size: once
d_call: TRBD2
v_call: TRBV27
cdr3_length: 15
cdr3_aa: CASSVVAGIYNEQFF
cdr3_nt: TGTGCCAGCAGTGTGGTAGCGGGGATCTACAATGAGCAGTTCTTC

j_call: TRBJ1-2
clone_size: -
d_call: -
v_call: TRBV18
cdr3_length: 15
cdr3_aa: CASSPSRGGTTGYTF
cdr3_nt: TGTGCCAGCTCACCAAGCAGGGGCGGCACAACGGGCTACACCTTC

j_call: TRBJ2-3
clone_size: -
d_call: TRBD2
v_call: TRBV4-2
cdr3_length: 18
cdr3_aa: CASTTIEAGGLGTDTQYF
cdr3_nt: TGTGCCAGCACCACAATCGAGGCGGGAGGGCTCGGCACAGATACGCAGTATTTT

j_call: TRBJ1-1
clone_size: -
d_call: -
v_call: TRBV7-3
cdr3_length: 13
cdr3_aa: CASSPDSGTEAFF
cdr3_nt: TGTGCCAGCAGCCCGGACAGTGGGACTGAAGCTTTCTTT

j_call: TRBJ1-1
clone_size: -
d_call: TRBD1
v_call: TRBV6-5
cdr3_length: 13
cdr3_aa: CASSSGGRSEAFF
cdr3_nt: TGTGCCAGCAGTTCAGGGGGGCGTTCTGAAGCTTTCTTT

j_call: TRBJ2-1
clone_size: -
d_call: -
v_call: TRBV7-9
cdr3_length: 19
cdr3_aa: CASSLPPGGKVPPYNEQFF
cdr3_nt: TGTGCCAGCAGCTTACCGCCGGGCGGGAAAGTTCCCCCCTACAATGAGCAGTTCTTC

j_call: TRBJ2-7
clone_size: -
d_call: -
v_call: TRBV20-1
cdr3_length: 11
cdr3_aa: CSAGLRYEQYF
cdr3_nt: TGCAGTGCTGGACTTCGCTACGAGCAGTACTTC

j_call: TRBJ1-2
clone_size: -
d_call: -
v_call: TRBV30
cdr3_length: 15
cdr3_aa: CAWRGQRALNYGYTF
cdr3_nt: TGTGCCTGGAGGGGGCAGCGGGCCCTAAACTATGGCTACACCTTC

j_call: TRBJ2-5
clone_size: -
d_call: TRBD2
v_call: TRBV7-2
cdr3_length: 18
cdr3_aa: CASSLRLAGGPLQETQYF
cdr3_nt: TGTGCCAGCAGCTTACGACTAGCGGGGGGGCCTTTGCAAGAGACCCAGTACTTC

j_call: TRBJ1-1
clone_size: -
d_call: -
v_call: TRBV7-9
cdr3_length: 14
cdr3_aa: CASSLVPGRTEAFF
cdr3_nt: TGTGCCAGCAGCTTAGTCCCAGGGCGGACTGAAGCTTTCTTT

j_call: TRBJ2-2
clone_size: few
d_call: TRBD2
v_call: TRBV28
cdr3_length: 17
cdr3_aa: CASSLWVLAGGPGELFF
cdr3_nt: TGTGCCAGCAGTTTATGGGTACTCGCGGGGGGGCCCGGGGAGCTGTTTTTT

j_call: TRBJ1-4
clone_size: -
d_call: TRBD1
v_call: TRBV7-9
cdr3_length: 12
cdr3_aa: CASGTANEKLFF
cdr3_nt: TGTGCCAGCGGGACAGCTAATGAAAAACTGTTTTTT

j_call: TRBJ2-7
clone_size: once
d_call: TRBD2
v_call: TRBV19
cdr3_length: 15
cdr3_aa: CASSSKTSGSDEQYF
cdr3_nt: TGTGCCAGTAGTTCTAAGACTAGCGGGAGTGACGAGCAGTACTTC

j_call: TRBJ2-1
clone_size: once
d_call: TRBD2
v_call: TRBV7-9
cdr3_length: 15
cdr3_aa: CASSLMREGGDEQFF
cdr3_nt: TGTGCCAGCAGCTTAATGCGGGAGGGCGGGGATGAGCAGTTCTTC

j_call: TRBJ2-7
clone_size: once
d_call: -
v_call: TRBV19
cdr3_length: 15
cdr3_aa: CASSRTGLNHYEQYF
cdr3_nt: TGTGCCAGTAGTAGAACAGGGTTAAATCACTACGAGCAGTACTTC

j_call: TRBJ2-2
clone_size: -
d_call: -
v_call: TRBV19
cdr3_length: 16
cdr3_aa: CASSIIQGLNTGELFF
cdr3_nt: TGTGCCAGTAGTATAATCCAGGGCCTGAACACCGGGGAGCTGTTTTTT

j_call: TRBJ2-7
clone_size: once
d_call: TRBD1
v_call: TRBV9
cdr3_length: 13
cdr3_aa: CASSVRTGNEQYF
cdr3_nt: TGTGCCAGCAGCGTACGGACAGGGAACGAGCAGTACTTC

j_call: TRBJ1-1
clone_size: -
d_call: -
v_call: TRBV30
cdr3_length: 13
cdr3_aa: CAWRGDTRGEAFF
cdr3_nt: TGTGCCTGGAGGGGGGACACCCGAGGTGAAGCTTTCTTT

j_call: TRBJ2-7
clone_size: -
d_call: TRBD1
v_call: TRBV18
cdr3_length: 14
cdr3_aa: CASSPTGTVYEQYF
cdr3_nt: TGTGCCAGCTCGCCCACCGGGACAGTCTACGAGCAGTACTTC

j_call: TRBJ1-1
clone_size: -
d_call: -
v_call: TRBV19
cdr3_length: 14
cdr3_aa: CASSIPGLNTEAFF
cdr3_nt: TGTGCCAGTAGTATCCCAGGCCTGAACACTGAAGCTTTCTTT

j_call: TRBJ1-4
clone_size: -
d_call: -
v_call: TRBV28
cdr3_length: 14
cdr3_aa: CASTLTPTNEKLFF
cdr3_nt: TGTGCCAGCACCCTTACTCCAACTAATGAAAAACTGTTTTTT

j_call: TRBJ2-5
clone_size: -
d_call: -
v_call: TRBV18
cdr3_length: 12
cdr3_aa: CASSLRQETQYF
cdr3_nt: TGTGCCAGCTCACTCCGCCAAGAGACCCAGTACTTC

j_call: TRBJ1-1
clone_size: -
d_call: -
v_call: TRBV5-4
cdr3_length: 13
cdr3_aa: CASSLEWGRRAFF
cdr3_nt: TGTGCCAGCAGCTTGGAATGGGGGCGCCGAGCTTTCTTT

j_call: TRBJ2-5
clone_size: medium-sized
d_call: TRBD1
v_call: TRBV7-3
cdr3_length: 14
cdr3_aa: CASSPQGNSETQYF
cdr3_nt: TGTGCCAGCAGCCCACAGGGGAATTCGGAGACCCAGTACTTC

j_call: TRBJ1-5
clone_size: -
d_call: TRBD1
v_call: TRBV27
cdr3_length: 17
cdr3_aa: CASSLEGQGAGWQPQHF
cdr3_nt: TGTGCCAGCAGTTTGGAGGGACAGGGGGCGGGTTGGCAGCCCCAGCATTTT

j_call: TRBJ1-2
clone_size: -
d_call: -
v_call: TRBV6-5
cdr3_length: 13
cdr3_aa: CASSLDSNYGYTF
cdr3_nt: TGTGCCAGCAGTCTGGACAGTAACTATGGCTACACCTTC

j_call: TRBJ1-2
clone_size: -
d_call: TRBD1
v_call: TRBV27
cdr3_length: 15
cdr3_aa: CASSFSQGAVDGYTF
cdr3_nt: TGTGCCAGCAGTTTCTCACAGGGGGCGGTGGATGGCTACACCTTC

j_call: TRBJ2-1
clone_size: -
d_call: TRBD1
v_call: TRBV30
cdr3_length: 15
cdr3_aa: CAWSTGTGNYNEQFF
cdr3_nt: TGTGCCTGGAGTACCGGGACAGGGAACTACAATGAGCAGTTCTTC